These T cell receptor beta chains were read from a single sample in a study of shared clonotypes between healthy human individuals. Assay used: immunoSEQ multiplex PCR; TCRdb lists only in-frame clones, some missing. The repertoire consists of 2 million to 3 million clones, with 80% to 95% occurring once and the leading ten covering 0.36%. What was sequenced was naive CD4+ T cells from PBMCs. Receptors originate from a man younger than 35 in good health. Some clones in this sample may be carry-over from other donors' samples. Each CDR3 is given without its conserved first and last residue. Fields, in order: J gene, V gene, CDR3 protein.

>TRBJ1-4|TRBV7-9
ASSLGQSNEKLF
>TRBJ2-1|TRBV2
ASSDGAGINEQF
>TRBJ2-7|TRBV4-2
ASSQVFAGEYEQY
>TRBJ1-3|TRBV5-1
ASSPLGGSNGNTIY
>TRBJ2-1|TRBV5-6
ASSLTGDYYNEQF
>TRBJ1-1|TRBV28
ASRVGGSSTEAF
>TRBJ1-5|TRBV28
ATLGTSVSPQH
>TRBJ1-2|TRBV29-1
SVIVGYGYT
>TRBJ2-1|TRBV7-2
ASSLGLARNEQF
>TRBJ1-5|TRBV28
ASSTPGRTSNQPQH
>TRBJ1-2|TRBV6-5
ASKLSGGEHYGYT
>TRBJ2-1|TRBV7-2
ASSLGTPYNEQF
>TRBJ1-1|TRBV27
ASSLGQDTEAF
>TRBJ1-1|TRBV5-1
ASSLQGSNTEAF
>TRBJ1-2|TRBV5-1
ASNNAGTSYGYT
>TRBJ2-7|TRBV14
ASSQAGSPTVKQY
>TRBJ2-5|TRBV11-2
ASSLRRGETQY
>TRBJ2-1|TRBV6-5
ASKAPSPGYGEQF
>TRBJ1-1|TRBV29-1
SVLGQVNTEAF
>TRBJ2-1|TRBV6-5
ASTGTTNEQF
>TRBJ2-3|TRBV7-2
ASSPDRGGTDTQY
>TRBJ2-7|TRBV15
ATSRDRQGAYEQY
>TRBJ2-7|TRBV7-9
ASGTGTGLKQY
>TRBJ2-7|TRBV11-3
ASSLTAGTSGSYEQY
>TRBJ2-1|TRBV6-4
ASSQGYEQF
>TRBJ1-4|TRBV9
ASSVAGLNEKLF
>TRBJ2-5|TRBV28
ATVQETQY
>TRBJ2-1|TRBV5-1
ASSLGTSYNEQF
>TRBJ2-5|TRBV28
ASSFSGAGQETQY
>TRBJ1-2|TRBV6-5
ASSSLPTGGGYGYT
>TRBJ1-1|TRBV7-9
ASSFKGDTEAF
>TRBJ2-5|TRBV18
ASSPSIAGLEETQY
>TRBJ2-7|TRBV4-2
ASRRTGQSYEQY
>TRBJ1-6|TRBV27
ASSPGSGSLH
>TRBJ1-5|TRBV19
ASREREGNQPQH
>TRBJ2-5|TRBV28
ASSLVGEKTQY
>TRBJ2-1|TRBV11-3
ASSPQRGGYSEQF
>TRBJ2-3|TRBV7-9
ASPGVVTDTQY
>TRBJ1-3|TRBV27
ASPGGSGNTIY
>TRBJ2-7|TRBV30
AWSPGTGGSYEQY
>TRBJ1-2|TRBV27
ASSPGQGIYGYT
>TRBJ2-7|TRBV27
ASSGQGAAAEQY
>TRBJ1-3|TRBV2
ASTLDRGRGNTIY
>TRBJ1-2|TRBV7-8
ASSLVYGGYT
>TRBJ2-1|TRBV4-1
ASSHPEAAGVKYEQF
>TRBJ2-3|TRBV2
ASSVTSGRGYTDTQY
>TRBJ2-2|TRBV7-2
ASSRGTGDTGELF
>TRBJ2-7|TRBV21-1
ASSKIPEQHFSYEQY
>TRBJ1-1|TRBV5-1
ASKRQYDTEAF
>TRBJ2-1|TRBV29-1
SVEALAGGWDEQF
>TRBJ1-5|TRBV6-1
ASSEIRGNNQPQH
>TRBJ2-7|TRBV6-5
ASRTGASYEQY
>TRBJ1-2|TRBV6-1
ASSVTGDNYGYT
>TRBJ1-1|TRBV4-1
ASSQDTEAF
>TRBJ2-7|TRBV4-1
ASSQVGSYEQY
>TRBJ1-5|TRBV25-1
ASSNGQALNQPQH
>TRBJ1-4|TRBV10-1
SPPVATPGPRNGVPEKLF